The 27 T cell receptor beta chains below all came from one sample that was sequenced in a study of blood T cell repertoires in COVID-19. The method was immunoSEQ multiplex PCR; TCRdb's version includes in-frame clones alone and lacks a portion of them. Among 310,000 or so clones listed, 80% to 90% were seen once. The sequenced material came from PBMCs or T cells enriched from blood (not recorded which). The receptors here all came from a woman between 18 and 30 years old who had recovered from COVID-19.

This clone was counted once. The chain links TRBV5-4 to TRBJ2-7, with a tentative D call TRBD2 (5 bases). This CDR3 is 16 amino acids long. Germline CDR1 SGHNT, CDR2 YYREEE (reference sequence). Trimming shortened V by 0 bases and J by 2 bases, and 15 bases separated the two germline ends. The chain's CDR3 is CASSLGGSTLAYEQYF. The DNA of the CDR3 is TGTGCCAGCAGCTTGGGAGGGTCGACCCTGGCCTACGAGCAGTACTTC.

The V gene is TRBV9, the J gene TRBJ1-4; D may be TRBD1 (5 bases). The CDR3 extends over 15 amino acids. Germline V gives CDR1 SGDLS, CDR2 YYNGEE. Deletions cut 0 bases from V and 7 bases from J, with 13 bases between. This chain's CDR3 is CASSVVGGAGEKLFF. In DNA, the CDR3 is TGTGCCAGCAGCGTAGTAGGAGGGGCTGGTGAAAAACTGTTTTTT.

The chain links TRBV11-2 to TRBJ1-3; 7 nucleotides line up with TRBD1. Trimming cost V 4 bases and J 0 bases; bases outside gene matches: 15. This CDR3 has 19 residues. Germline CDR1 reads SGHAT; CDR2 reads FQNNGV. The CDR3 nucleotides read TGTGCCAGCAGCTCCTATAGGGGCCGACAGGGCGGCTCTGGAAACACCATATATTTT. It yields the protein CASSSYRGRQGGSGNTIYF.

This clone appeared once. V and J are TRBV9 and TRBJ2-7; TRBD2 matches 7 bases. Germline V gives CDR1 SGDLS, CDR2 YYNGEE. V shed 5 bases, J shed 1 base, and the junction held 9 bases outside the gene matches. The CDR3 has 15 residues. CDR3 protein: CASSRVAGVSYEQYF. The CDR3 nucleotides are TGTGCCAGCAGTCGAGTGGCGGGAGTTTCCTACGAGCAGTACTTC.

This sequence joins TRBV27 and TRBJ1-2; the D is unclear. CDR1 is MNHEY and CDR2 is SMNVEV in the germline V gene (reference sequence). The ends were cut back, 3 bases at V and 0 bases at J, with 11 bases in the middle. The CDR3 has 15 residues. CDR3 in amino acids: CASSFGRASNYGYTF. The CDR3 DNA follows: TGTGCCAGCAGTTTCGGGAGGGCTTCTAACTATGGCTACACCTTC.

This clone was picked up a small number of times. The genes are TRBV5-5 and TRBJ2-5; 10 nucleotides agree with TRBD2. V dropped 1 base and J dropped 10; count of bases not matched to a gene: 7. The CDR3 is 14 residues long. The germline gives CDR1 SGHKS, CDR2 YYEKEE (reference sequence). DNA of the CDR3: TGTGCCAGCAGCTTGATACTAGCGGGGAACTACCAGTACTTC. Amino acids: CASSLILAGNYQYF. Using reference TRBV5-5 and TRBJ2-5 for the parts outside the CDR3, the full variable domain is DAGVTQSPTHLIKTRGQQVTLRCSPISGHKSVSWYQQVLGQGPQFIFQYYEKEERGRGNFPDRFSARQFPNYSSELNVNALLLGDSALYLCASSLILAGNYQYFGPGTRLLVL.

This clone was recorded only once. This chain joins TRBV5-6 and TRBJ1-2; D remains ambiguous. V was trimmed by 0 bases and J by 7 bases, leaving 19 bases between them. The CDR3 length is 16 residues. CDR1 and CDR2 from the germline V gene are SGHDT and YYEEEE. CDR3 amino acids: CASSLGPFSGESGYTF. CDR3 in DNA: TGTGCCAGCAGCTTGGGGCCCTTTTCCGGGGAGTCTGGCTACACCTTC.

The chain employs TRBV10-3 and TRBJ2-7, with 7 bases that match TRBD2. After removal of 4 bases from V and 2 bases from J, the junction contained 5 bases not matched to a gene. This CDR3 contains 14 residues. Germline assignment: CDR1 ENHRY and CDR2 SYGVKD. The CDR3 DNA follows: TGTGCCATCAGTGGCACGGGGGGACCCTACGAGCAGTACTTC. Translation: CAISGTGGPYEQYF.

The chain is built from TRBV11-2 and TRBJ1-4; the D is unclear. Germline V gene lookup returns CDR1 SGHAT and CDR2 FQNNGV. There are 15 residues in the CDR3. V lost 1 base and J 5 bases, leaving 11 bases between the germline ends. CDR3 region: CASSLVGRTNEKLFF. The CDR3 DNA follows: TGTGCCAGCAGCTTAGTTGGGCGTACAAATGAAAAACTGTTTTTT.

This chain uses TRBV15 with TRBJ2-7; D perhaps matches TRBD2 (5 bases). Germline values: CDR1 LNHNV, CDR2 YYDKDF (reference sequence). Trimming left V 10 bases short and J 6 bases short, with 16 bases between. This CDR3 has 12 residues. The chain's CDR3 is CAIPLGVSEQYF. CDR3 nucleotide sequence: TGTGCCATACCACTCGGGGTCAGCGAGCAGTACTTC.

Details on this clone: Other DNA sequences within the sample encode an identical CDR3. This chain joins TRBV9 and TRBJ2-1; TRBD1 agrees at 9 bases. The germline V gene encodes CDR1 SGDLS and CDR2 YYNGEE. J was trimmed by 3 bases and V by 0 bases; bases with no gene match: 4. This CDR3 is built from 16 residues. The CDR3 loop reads CASSVAYRGLYNEQFF. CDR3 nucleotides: TGTGCCAGCAGCGTAGCCTACAGGGGGCTCTACAATGAGCAGTTCTTC.

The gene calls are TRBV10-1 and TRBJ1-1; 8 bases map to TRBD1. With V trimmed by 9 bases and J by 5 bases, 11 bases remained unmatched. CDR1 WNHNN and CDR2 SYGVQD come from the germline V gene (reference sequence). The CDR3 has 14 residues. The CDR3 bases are TGCGCCAGTGACCAGGGGGCTATGGGGACTGAAGCTTTCTTT. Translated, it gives CASDQGAMGTEAFF.

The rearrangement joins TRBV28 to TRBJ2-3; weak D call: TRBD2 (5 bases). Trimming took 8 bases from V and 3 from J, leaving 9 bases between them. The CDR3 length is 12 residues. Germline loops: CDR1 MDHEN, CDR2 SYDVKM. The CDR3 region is CASATGTDTQYF. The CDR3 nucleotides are TGTGCCAGCGCAACGGGGACAGATACGCAGTATTTT.

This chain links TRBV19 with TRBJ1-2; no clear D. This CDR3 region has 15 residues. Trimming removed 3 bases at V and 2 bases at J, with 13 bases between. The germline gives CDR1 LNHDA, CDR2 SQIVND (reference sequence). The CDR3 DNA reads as TGTGCCAGTAGTATCGGTTTGGTACAGAACTATGGCTACACCTTC. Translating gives CASSIGLVQNYGYTF. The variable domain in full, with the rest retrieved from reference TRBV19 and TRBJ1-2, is DGGITQSPKYLFRKEGQNVTLSCEQNLNHDAMYWYRQDPGQGLRLIYYSQIVNDFQKGDIAEGYSVSREKKESFPLTVTSAQKNPTAFYLCASSIGLVQNYGYTFGSGTRLTVV.

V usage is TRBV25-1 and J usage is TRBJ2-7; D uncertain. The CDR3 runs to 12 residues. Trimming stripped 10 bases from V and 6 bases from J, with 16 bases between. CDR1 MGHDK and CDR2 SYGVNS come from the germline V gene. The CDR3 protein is CATRGRFSEQYF. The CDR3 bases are TGTGCCACCCGAGGAAGGTTTAGCGAGCAGTACTTC.

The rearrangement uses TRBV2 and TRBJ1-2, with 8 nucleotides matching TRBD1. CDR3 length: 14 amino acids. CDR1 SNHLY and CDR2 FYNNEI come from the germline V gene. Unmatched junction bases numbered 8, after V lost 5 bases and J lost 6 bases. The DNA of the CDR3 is TGTGCCAGCAGTCAAACTCAGGGGGCTAATGGCTACACCTTC. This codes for CASSQTQGANGYTF.

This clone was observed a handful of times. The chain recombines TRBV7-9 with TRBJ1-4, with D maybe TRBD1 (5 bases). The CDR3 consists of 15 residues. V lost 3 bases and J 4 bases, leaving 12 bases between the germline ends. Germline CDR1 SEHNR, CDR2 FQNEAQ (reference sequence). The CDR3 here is CASSFVGGGNEKLFF. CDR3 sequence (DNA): TGTGCCAGCAGCTTCGTCGGGGGTGGTAATGAAAAACTGTTTTTT.

CDR3 DNA: TGTGCCAGCAGGTTGGAAAACAGGGGGTTCTTGGAGACCCAGTACTTC. It specifies CASRLENRGFLETQYF. The rearrangement uses TRBV27 and TRBJ2-5; 8 positions match TRBD1. CDR1 is MNHEY, CDR2 SMNVEV, per germline (reference sequence). This CDR3 spans 16 amino acids. J gave up 5 bases and V 6 bases, and 14 bases lay outside the gene matches.

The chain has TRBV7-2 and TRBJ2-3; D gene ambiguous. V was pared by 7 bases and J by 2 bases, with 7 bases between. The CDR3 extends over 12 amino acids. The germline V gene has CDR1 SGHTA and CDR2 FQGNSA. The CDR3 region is CASTPVTDTQYF. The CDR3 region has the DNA TGTGCCAGCACCCCCGTCACAGATACGCAGTATTTT.

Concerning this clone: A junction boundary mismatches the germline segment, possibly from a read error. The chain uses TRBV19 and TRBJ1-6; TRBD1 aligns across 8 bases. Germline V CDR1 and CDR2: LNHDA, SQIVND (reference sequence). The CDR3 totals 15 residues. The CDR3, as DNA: TGTGCCAGTAGTATCGGACAGGGATATAGTTCACCCCTCCACTTT. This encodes CASSIGQGYSSPLHF.

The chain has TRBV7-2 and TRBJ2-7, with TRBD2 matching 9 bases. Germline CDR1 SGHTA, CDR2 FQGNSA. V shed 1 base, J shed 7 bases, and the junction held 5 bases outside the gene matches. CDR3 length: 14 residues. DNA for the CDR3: TGTGCCAGCAGCTTAGGTAGCGGGAGTTATGAGCAGTACTTC. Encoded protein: CASSLGSGSYEQYF.

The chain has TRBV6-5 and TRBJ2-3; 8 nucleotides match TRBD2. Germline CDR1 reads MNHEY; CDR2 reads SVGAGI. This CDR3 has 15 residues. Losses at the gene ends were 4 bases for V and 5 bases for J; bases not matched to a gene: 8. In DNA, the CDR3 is TGTGCCAGCAGTTTCTCGGGGGGGCCCGGAGATACGCAGTATTTT. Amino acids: CASSFSGGPGDTQYF.

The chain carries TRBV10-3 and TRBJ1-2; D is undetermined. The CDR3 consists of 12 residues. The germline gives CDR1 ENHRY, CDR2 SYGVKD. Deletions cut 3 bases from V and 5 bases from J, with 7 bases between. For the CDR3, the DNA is TGTGCCATCAGTGACCCCCGTTATGGCTACACCTTC. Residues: CAISDPRYGYTF.

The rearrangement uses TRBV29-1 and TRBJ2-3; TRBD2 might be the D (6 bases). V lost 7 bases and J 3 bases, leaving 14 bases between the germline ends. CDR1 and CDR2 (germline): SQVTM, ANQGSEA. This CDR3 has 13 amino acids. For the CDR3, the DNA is TGCAGCGCGGAGCTAGCGAGTACAGATACGCAGTATTTT. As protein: CSAELASTDTQYF.

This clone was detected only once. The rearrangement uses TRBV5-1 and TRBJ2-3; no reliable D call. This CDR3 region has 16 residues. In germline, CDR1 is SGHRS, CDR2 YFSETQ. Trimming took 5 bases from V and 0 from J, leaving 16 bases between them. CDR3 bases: TGCGCCAGCAGTTTTTCCGGGTCCCCTAGCACAGATACGCAGTATTTT. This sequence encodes CASSFSGSPSTDTQYF.

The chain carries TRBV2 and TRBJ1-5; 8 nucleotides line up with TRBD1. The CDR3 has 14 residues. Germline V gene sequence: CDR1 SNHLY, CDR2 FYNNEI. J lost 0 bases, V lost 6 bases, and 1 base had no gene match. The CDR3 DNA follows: TGTGCCAGCAGCGGGACAGGTAGCAATCAGCCCCAGCATTTT. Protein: CASSGTGSNQPQHF.

The DNA of the CDR3 is TGCGCCAGCAGCTTAATCGGGACAGGGAGTGAAAAACTGTTTTTT. It specifies CASSLIGTGSEKLFF. V is TRBV5-1 and J is TRBJ1-4, with 9 bases that match TRBD1. The CDR3 loop spans 15 amino acids. CDR1 is SGHRS and CDR2 is YFSETQ in the germline V gene. The V segment lost 2 bases and the J segment 7 bases; nucleotides outside the gene matches: 6.